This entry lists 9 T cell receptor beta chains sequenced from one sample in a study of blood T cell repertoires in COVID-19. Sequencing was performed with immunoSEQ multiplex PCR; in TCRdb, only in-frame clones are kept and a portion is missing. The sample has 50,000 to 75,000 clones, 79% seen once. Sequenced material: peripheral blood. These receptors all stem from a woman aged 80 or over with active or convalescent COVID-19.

The chain's CDR3 is CASSGSGQGETQYF. The CDR3 DNA follows: TGCGCCAGCAGCGGCTCGGGACAGGGCGAGACCCAGTACTTC. The rearrangement uses TRBV5-1 and TRBJ2-5; 9 bases line up with TRBD1. With V trimmed by 4 bases and J by 5 bases, 6 bases remained unmatched. The CDR3 has 14 residues. The V gene's germline CDR1 is SGHRS and CDR2 YFSETQ.

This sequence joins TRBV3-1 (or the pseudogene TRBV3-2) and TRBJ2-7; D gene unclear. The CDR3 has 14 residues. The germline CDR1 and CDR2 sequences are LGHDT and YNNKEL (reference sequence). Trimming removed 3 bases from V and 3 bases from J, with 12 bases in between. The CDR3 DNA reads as TGTGCCAGCAGCCACAACAGCAATCTCTACGAGCAGTACTTC. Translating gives CASSHNSNLYEQYF.

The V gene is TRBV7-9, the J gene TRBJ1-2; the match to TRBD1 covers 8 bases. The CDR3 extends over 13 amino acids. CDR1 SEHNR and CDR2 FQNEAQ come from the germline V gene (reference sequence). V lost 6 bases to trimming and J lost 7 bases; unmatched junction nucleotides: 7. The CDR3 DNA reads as TGTGCCAGCAGTTTCGGACAGGGCCGTGGCTACACCTTC. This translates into CASSFGQGRGYTF.

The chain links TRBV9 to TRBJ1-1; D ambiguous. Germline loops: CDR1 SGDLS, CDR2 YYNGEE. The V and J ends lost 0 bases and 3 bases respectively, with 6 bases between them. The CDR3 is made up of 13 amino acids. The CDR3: CASSVAGDTEAFF. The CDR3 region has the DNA TGTGCCAGCAGCGTAGCCGGGGACACTGAAGCTTTCTTT.

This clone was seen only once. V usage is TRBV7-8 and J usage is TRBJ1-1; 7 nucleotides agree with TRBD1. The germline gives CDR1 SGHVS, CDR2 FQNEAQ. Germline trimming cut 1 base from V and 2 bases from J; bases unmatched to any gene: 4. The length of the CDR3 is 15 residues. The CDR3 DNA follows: TGTGCCAGCAGCTTAGTCGACAGGGCCAACACTGAAGCTTTCTTT. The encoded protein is CASSLVDRANTEAFF.

The CDR3 coding sequence is TGTGCCAGCAGCTTAGCGCTGGGACAGAACACTGAAGCTTTCTTT. Translated, it gives CASSLALGQNTEAFF. V is TRBV7-9 and J is TRBJ1-1, with a tentative D call TRBD1 (6 bases). The CDR3 has 15 amino acids. V was pared by 0 bases and J by 1 base, with 9 bases between. Germline lookup yields CDR1 SEHNR and CDR2 FQNEAQ (reference sequence).

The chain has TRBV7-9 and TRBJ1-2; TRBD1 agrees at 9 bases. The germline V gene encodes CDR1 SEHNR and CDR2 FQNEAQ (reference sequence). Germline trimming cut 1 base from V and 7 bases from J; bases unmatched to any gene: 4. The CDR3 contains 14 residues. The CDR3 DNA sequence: TGTGCCAGCAGCTTAGAAGGGACAGGGTTTGGCTACACCTTC. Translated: CASSLEGTGFGYTF.

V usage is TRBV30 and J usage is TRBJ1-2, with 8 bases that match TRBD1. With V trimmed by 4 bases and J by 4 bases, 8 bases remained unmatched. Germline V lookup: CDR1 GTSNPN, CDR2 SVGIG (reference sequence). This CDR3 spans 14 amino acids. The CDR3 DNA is TGTGCCTGGAACCCGACAGGGGACCCCTATGGCTACACCTTC. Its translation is CAWNPTGDPYGYTF.

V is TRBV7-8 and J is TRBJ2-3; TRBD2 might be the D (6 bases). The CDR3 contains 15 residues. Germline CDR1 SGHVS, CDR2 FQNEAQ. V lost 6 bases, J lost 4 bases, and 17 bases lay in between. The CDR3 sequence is CASRTGLWGADTQYF. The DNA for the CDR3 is TGTGCCAGCAGGACGGGACTTTGGGGCGCAGATACGCAGTATTTT.